This is a list of T cell receptor beta chains from one sample in a study of blood T cells in healthy people across ages. TCRdb reanalysed the 5' RACE reads using MiXCR and keeps one entry per CDR3 protein. The sample records hundreds of thousands of distinct CDR3 sequences, about 62% being singletons. Sequenced sample: blood. The receptors were gathered from a man aged 25 to 45 in good health. The CDR3 runs from the conserved cysteine through the conserved F or W. Fields, in order: clone size, J gene, D gene, V gene, CDR3 DNA, CDR3 protein. A D gene is named only where the DNA matches it firmly. Size is stated for part of the rows, as once, few or many counts, or as a class when the clone is expanded.

clone_size: .; j_call: TRBJ2-2; d_call: .; v_call: TRBV28; cdr3_nt: TGTGCCAGCAGTTTCCTAAGACAAGGGGGGTCCGGGGAGCTGTTTTTT; cdr3_aa: CASSFLRQGGSGELFF
clone_size: .; j_call: TRBJ2-2; d_call: TRBD2; v_call: TRBV7-9; cdr3_nt: TGTGCCGGACTGGGACTAGCGGAGTTCGGGGAGCTGTTTTTT; cdr3_aa: CAGLGLAEFGELFF
clone_size: .; j_call: TRBJ1-1; d_call: .; v_call: TRBV7-9; cdr3_nt: TGTGCCAGCAGCCAAACGGGCCTAGGCCGCCGTTTAACTGAAGCTTTCTTT; cdr3_aa: CASSQTGLGRRLTEAFF
clone_size: .; j_call: TRBJ2-1; d_call: .; v_call: TRBV9; cdr3_nt: TGTGCCAGCGGCGTCCACCACAACAATGAGCAGTTCTTC; cdr3_aa: CASGVHHNNEQFF
clone_size: .; j_call: TRBJ1-1; d_call: .; v_call: TRBV7-6; cdr3_nt: TGTGCCAGCAGCTCAACGGACGGGACTGAAGCTTTCTTT; cdr3_aa: CASSSTDGTEAFF
clone_size: .; j_call: TRBJ2-1; d_call: .; v_call: TRBV7-8; cdr3_nt: TGTGCCAGCAGCCCGGGGGCGGGCTGCCGAGAGTTCTTC; cdr3_aa: CASSPGAGCREFF
clone_size: .; j_call: TRBJ1-5; d_call: .; v_call: TRBV20-1; cdr3_nt: TGCAGTGCTAGGGTGACAGGAGCGGACAATCAGCCCCAGCATTTT; cdr3_aa: CSARVTGADNQPQHF
clone_size: few; j_call: TRBJ2-6; d_call: TRBD1; v_call: TRBV7-2; cdr3_nt: TGTGCCAGCAGCTTAGGTCCAGGGGGTAGGGGGGCCAACGTCCTGACTTTC; cdr3_aa: CASSLGPGGRGANVLTF
clone_size: once; j_call: TRBJ2-5; d_call: .; v_call: TRBV28; cdr3_nt: TGTGCCAGCAGTTGGGCCAGACAAGAGACCCAGTACTTC; cdr3_aa: CASSWARQETQYF
clone_size: .; j_call: TRBJ2-5; d_call: TRBD2; v_call: TRBV10-3; cdr3_nt: TGTGCCACGGGGAGAGCGGGGGAAGCTACAGAGACCCAGTACTTC; cdr3_aa: CATGRAGEATETQYF
clone_size: few; j_call: TRBJ1-5; d_call: TRBD1; v_call: TRBV12-3/TRBV12-4; cdr3_nt: TGTGCCAGCAGTCAGACAGGGGGAAGGAATCAGCCCCAGCATTTT; cdr3_aa: CASSQTGGRNQPQHF
clone_size: .; j_call: TRBJ2-6; d_call: .; v_call: TRBV7-7; cdr3_nt: TGTGCTAGCAGCTTAGCGCCCCAGAGCTCTGGGGCCAACGTCCTGACTTTC; cdr3_aa: CASSLAPQSSGANVLTF
clone_size: few; j_call: TRBJ2-5; d_call: TRBD2; v_call: TRBV20-1; cdr3_nt: TGCAGTGCTAGGCGTAGCGGGAGTACTGAGGAGACCCAGTACTTC; cdr3_aa: CSARRSGSTEETQYF
clone_size: once; j_call: TRBJ2-7; d_call: TRBD1; v_call: TRBV10-3; cdr3_nt: TGTGCCGTAGGACAGGGGGAAAATTCCTACGAGCAGTACTTC; cdr3_aa: CAVGQGENSYEQYF
clone_size: .; j_call: TRBJ1-2; d_call: TRBD1; v_call: TRBV7-9; cdr3_nt: TGTGCCAGCAGCTTAGCGGACGGGACAGACTATGGCTACACCTTC; cdr3_aa: CASSLADGTDYGYTF
clone_size: .; j_call: TRBJ2-1; d_call: .; v_call: TRBV11-2; cdr3_nt: TGTGCCAGCAGCCCCACCGTGGGCCTGTTCTTC; cdr3_aa: CASSPTVGLFF